Below are 2 T cell receptor beta chains sequenced from a single sample in a study of CXCR3-negative and CXCR3-positive naive CD8 T cells. TRB cDNA libraries were made by UMI-labeled 5' RACE. TCRdb reprocessed the 5' RACE reads and reports one entry per CDR3 protein, with no DNA. The sample features about 85,000 distinct CDR3 sequences, with roughly 0.8% in its top ten. Study-wide results and caveats: The TRB CDR3s that CXCR3-positive naive cells carried were more hydrophobic than those of CXCR3-negative naive cells.

The antigens of these receptors remain unknown. The sequenced sample was naive CXCR3+ CD8+ T cells from blood. Stated subset: CD45RO-CCR7+CD27+CD95- naive CD8+ T cells expressing CXCR3 (TNR3+). The receptor set was obtained from a human donor in good health. Some clones in this sample may be carry-over from other donors' samples.

The rearrangement uses TRBV15 and TRBJ2-6. The CDR3 length is 16 residues. The germline V gene encodes CDR1 LNHNV and CDR2 YYDKDF (reference sequence). The CDR3 protein is CATSSYDLPGANVLTF.

This rearrangement joins TRBV14 to TRBJ1-1. CDR3 length: 12 amino acids. Per germline, CDR1 SGHDN and CDR2 FVKESK. CDR3 loop: CASSQTSSEAFF.